A selection of T cell receptor beta chains follows, all from one sample in a study of cytotoxic CD8 clonotypes in ibrutinib-treated CLL. Method: immunoSEQ multiplex PCR; TCRdb's copy keeps in-frame clones and lacks some. The data hold 200,000 or so clones, with more than 75% observed a single time. The sequences come from PBMCs, collected after 12 months of ibrutinib treatment. These receptors were obtained from a human donor with chronic lymphocytic leukemia. Both conserved end residues are part of each CDR3. A D gene is named only where the DNA matches it firmly. Expanded clones are given a class, and other clones once, few, many or no size at all.

V: TRBV11-3; J: TRBJ2-1; size: .; D: .; DNA: TGTGCCAGCAGCCCACCGGGCTCCAATGAGCAGTTCTTC; CDR3: CASSPPGSNEQFF
V: TRBV5-8; J: TRBJ1-5; size: few; D: .; DNA: TGTGCCAGCAGCCAGGACCGGTATCAGCCCCAGCATTTT; CDR3: CASSQDRYQPQHF
V: TRBV2; J: TRBJ2-7; size: .; D: TRBD1; DNA: TGTGCCAGCGATCGGGACAGGGATTACGAGCAGTACTTC; CDR3: CASDRDRDYEQYF
V: TRBV6-1; J: TRBJ2-7; size: .; D: TRBD1; DNA: TGTGCCAGCAGTCGACAGGGGGGGTCCTACGAGCAGTACTTC; CDR3: CASSRQGGSYEQYF
V: TRBV13; J: TRBJ1-2; size: once; D: .; DNA: TGTGCCAGCAGCCACCGGGACGGGGGACTCGGCTACACCTTC; CDR3: CASSHRDGGLGYTF
V: TRBV5-1; J: TRBJ2-3; size: .; D: .; DNA: TGCGCCAGCAGCACCGACGCAGGAGATACGCAGTATTTT; CDR3: CASSTDAGDTQYF
V: TRBV7-9; J: TRBJ2-7; size: .; D: TRBD2; DNA: TGTGCCAGCAGCACCGGGACTAGCGGTTACGAGCAGTACTTC; CDR3: CASSTGTSGYEQYF
V: TRBV18; J: TRBJ1-1; size: .; D: TRBD1; DNA: TGTGCCAGCTCAGCCCCAGGGGGCGTCACTGAAGCTTTCTTT; CDR3: CASSAPGGVTEAFF
V: TRBV19; J: TRBJ2-1; size: .; D: .; DNA: TGTGCCAGTAGTCCCTACGTTTGGGGAATTGGACAGTCCAATGAGCAGTTCTTC; CDR3: CASSPYVWGIGQSNEQFF
V: TRBV5-6; J: TRBJ1-2; size: .; D: .; DNA: TGTGCCAGCAGCCCGGGGAGTGGTGGCTACACCTTC; CDR3: CASSPGSGGYTF
V: TRBV5-1; J: TRBJ2-1; size: few; D: TRBD1; DNA: TGCGCCAGCAGCTTGGCCCCCGTGACAGGGGCGAATGAGCAGTTCTTC; CDR3: CASSLAPVTGANEQFF
V: TRBV27; J: TRBJ1-2; size: .; D: .; DNA: TGTGCCAGCAGTTTATCGGCAGACTATGGCTACACCTTC; CDR3: CASSLSADYGYTF
V: TRBV5-1; J: TRBJ1-2; size: .; D: .; DNA: TGCGCCAGCAGCTTGGACGGAGCTAACTATGGCTACACCTTC; CDR3: CASSLDGANYGYTF
V: TRBV12-5; J: TRBJ1-1; size: .; D: .; DNA: TGTGCTAGTGGTTTCCGGGGGGCTAGCACTGAAGCTTTCTTT; CDR3: CASGFRGASTEAFF
V: TRBV19; J: TRBJ1-5; size: .; D: .; DNA: TGTGCCAGATATCAGCCCCAGCATTTT; CDR3: CARYQPQHF
V: TRBV5-1; J: TRBJ2-1; size: .; D: .; DNA: TGCGCCAGCACAACCGGGACTCGAAACTACAATGAGCAGTTCTTC; CDR3: CASTTGTRNYNEQFF
V: TRBV6-5; J: TRBJ1-6; size: .; D: .; DNA: TGTGCCACCCAACGGGGGTTTTATTCACCCCTCCACTTT; CDR3: CATQRGFYSPLHF
V: TRBV7-9; J: TRBJ1-4; size: once; D: .; DNA: TGTGCCAGCAGACCACCGGGTCCCAAGGCCGAAAAACTGTTTTTT; CDR3: CASRPPGPKAEKLFF
V: TRBV28; J: TRBJ2-1; size: .; D: TRBD2; DNA: TGTGGAAGCGGGAGGGCCCTCTCCTACAATGAGCAGTTCTTC; CDR3: CGSGRALSYNEQFF
V: TRBV5-6; J: TRBJ1-5; size: .; D: .; DNA: TGTGCCAGCAGTTCAGCCGGCGGTATCAATCAGCCCCAGCATTTT; CDR3: CASSSAGGINQPQHF
V: TRBV11-3; J: TRBJ2-1; size: .; D: .; DNA: TGTGCCAGCAGCCTCACCGGGGATGAGCAGTTCTTC; CDR3: CASSLTGDEQFF
V: TRBV18; J: TRBJ2-7; size: .; D: .; DNA: TGTGCCAGCTCACCAGGGGGCTCCGACGAGCAGTACTTC; CDR3: CASSPGGSDEQYF
V: TRBV18; J: TRBJ2-3; size: .; D: .; DNA: TGTGCCAGCTCACGGGACCAAAACTCGAATACGCAGTATTTT; CDR3: CASSRDQNSNTQYF
V: TRBV27; J: TRBJ1-1; size: .; D: .; DNA: TGTGCCAGCAGGAGCCGCCCTGGGGACCGGATTGAAGCTTTCTTT; CDR3: CASRSRPGDRIEAFF
V: TRBV5-5; J: TRBJ1-3; size: .; D: TRBD1; DNA: TGTGCCAGCAGCTTGTGGGGACAGGGGGCTGGAAACACCATATATTTT; CDR3: CASSLWGQGAGNTIYF
V: TRBV19; J: TRBJ2-7; size: once; D: .; DNA: TGTGCCAGTAGTATAGGGGTACAGGGAGCCTACGAGCAGTACTTC; CDR3: CASSIGVQGAYEQYF